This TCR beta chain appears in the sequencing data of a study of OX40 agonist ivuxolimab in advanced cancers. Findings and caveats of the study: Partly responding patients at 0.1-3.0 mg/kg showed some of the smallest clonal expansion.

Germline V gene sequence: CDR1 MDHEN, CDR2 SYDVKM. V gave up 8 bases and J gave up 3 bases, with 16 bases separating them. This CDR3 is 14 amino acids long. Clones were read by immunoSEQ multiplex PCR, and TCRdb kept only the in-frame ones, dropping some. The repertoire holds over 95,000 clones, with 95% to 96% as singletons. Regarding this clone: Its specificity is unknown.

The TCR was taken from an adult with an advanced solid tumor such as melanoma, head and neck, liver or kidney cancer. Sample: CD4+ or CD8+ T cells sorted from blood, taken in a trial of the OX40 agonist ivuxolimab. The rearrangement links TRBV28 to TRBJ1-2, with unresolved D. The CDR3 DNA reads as TGTGCCAGCTCGGCCCTCGCGGAAGACTATGGCTACACCTTC. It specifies CASSALAEDYGYTF.